This T cell receptor beta chain was sequenced for a study of blood T cell repertoires in COVID-19. Patients of the Seattle cohort, enrolled during active infection, were followed longitudinally. Repertoires were generated with immunoSEQ multiplex PCR, while TCRdb's copy carries only in-frame clones and drops some. This table has about 350,000 clones, roughly 89% appearing once. V shed 2 bases and J shed 3 bases, with 7 bases lying between them. The CDR3 sequence is 13 residues long. Germline V gives CDR1 SEHNR, CDR2 FQNEAQ (reference sequence). This clonotype originated in a woman aged 60 to 75 with COVID-19, enrolled during active disease. The sequenced material came from peripheral blood. The chain employs TRBV7-9 and TRBJ1-1; the D is unclear. The CDR3 DNA reads as TGTGCCAGCAGCTTATCCGGGGACACTGAAGCTTTCTTT. This gives the protein CASSLSGDTEAFF.